A single sample gave rise to the 11 T cell receptor beta chains below, sequenced in a study of blood T cell repertoires in COVID-19. Using immunoSEQ multiplex PCR, the repertoire was profiled, and TCRdb retains in-frame clones only, with some absent. The profile shows 250,000 to 350,000 clones, around 90% of them singletons. Material for sequencing was peripheral blood. The receptor source for this set is a man aged 18 to 29 with active or convalescent COVID-19.

V usage is TRBV7-9 and J usage is TRBJ1-1; TRBD1 aligns across 8 bases. CDR3 length equals 15 residues. Germline CDR1 and CDR2: SEHNR and FQNEAQ (reference sequence). The V and J ends lost 5 bases and 0 bases, in that order; junction bases with no gene match: 5. DNA for the CDR3: TGTGCCAGCAGCAAGACGACAGGGGTGAACACTGAAGCTTTCTTT. Translated: CASSKTTGVNTEAFF.

The genes are TRBV19 and TRBJ1-5; D gene unclear. V lost 4 bases to trimming and J lost 1 base, with 8 bases between them. The germline gives CDR1 LNHDA, CDR2 SQIVND (reference sequence). This CDR3 has 14 residues. This CDR3 reads CASSRGNSNQPQHF. CDR3 DNA: TGTGCCAGTAGTAGAGGGAACAGCAATCAGCCCCAGCATTTT.

This sequence joins TRBV4-1 and TRBJ1-2; D gene ambiguous. The CDR3 covers 15 residues. In germline, CDR1 is MGHRA, CDR2 YSYEKL. V shed 0 bases and J shed 0 bases, with 8 bases lying between them. The CDR3 region has the DNA TGCGCCAGCAGCCAAGAGGAGTTATCTAACTATGGCTACACCTTC. Translated, it gives CASSQEELSNYGYTF.

This clone has a single count. V and J are TRBV7-3 and TRBJ2-1; possibly TRBD1 for D (6 bases). This CDR3 is 15 amino acids long. Germline CDR1 reads SGHTA; CDR2 reads FQGTGA. With 5 bases removed from V and 6 bases from J, the gap between germline ends came to 17 bases. The CDR3: CASSQHRVQGNEQFF. Here the CDR3 DNA reads TGTGCCAGCAGCCAACACAGGGTTCAGGGCAATGAGCAGTTCTTC.

This clone was counted a few times. The rearrangement links TRBV11-2 to TRBJ2-7, with 8 nucleotides matching TRBD1. Germline loops: CDR1 SGHAT, CDR2 FQNNGV. V shed 3 bases, J shed 2 bases, and the junction held 6 bases outside the gene matches. The CDR3 sequence is 15 residues long. CDR3 DNA: TGTGCCAGCAGCTTGACAGGGGATCCAACCTACGAGCAGTACTTC. Its protein product is CASSLTGDPTYEQYF.

The chain links TRBV3-1 (or the pseudogene TRBV3-2) to TRBJ2-7, with 7 bases matching TRBD2. Germline V lookup: CDR1 LGHDT, CDR2 YNNKEL (reference sequence). This CDR3 region has 13 residues. J was trimmed by 3 bases and V by 3 bases; bases with no gene match: 2. The CDR3 sequence is CASSHGGSYEQYF. The DNA for the CDR3 is TGTGCCAGCAGCCACGGCGGGAGCTACGAGCAGTACTTC.

The V call is TRBV5-8, the J call TRBJ2-2, with D possibly being TRBD2 (6 bases). V gave up 4 bases and J gave up 4 bases, with 14 bases separating them. Germline CDR1 and CDR2: SGHTS and YDEGEE. There are 15 residues in the CDR3. The CDR3 region has the DNA TGTGCCAGCAGCCCACGACTAGTAGGCACCGGGGAGCTGTTTTTT. Its protein is CASSPRLVGTGELFF.

The rearrangement joins TRBV18 to TRBJ2-7, with 9 bases aligning to TRBD1. The V and J ends lost 2 bases and 0 bases, in that order; junction bases with no gene match: 2. From germline, CDR1 is KGHSH and CDR2 LQKENI. The CDR3 loop spans 15 amino acids. The CDR3 DNA reads as TGTGCCAGCTCACCAGGGACAGGGCACTCCTACGAGCAGTACTTC. It yields the protein CASSPGTGHSYEQYF.

The chain carries TRBV19 and TRBJ1-5; a weak D match, TRBD1 (6 bases). The CDR3 totals 13 residues. V was pared by 10 bases and J by 7 bases, with 17 bases between. Germline CDR1 and CDR2: LNHDA and SQIVND (reference sequence). CDR3 in DNA: TGTGCCACCCATCGGGGGGCTGGGCAGCCCCAGCATTTT. Amino acids: CATHRGAGQPQHF.

The chain joins TRBV2 to TRBJ1-4; tentative D call: TRBD1 (6 bases). V lost 7 bases to trimming and J lost 5 bases, with 8 bases between them. Germline V CDR1 and CDR2: SNHLY, FYNNEI. This CDR3 spans 12 amino acids. CDR3 sequence (DNA): TGTGCCAGCACGGACAGAAATGAAAAACTGTTTTTT. This gives the protein CASTDRNEKLFF.

This chain uses TRBV25-1 with TRBJ1-5; D gene ambiguous. CDR1 MGHDK and CDR2 SYGVNS come from the germline V gene. Trimming shortened V by 3 bases and J by 5 bases, and 11 bases separated the two germline ends. The CDR3 contains 14 residues. CDR3 DNA sequence: TGTGCCAGCAGTGATTTGGGCTGGGATCAGCCCCAGCATTTT. Its protein is CASSDLGWDQPQHF.